These T cell receptor beta chains were read from a single sample in a study of OX40 agonist ivuxolimab in advanced cancers. Sequencing was performed with immunoSEQ multiplex PCR; in TCRdb, only in-frame clones are kept and a portion is missing. The top ten hold 20% of the sample, which has approximately 40,000 clones, roughly 83% seen once. The sequencing used CD4+ or CD8+ T cells sorted from blood, collected in a trial of the OX40 agonist ivuxolimab. Receptor source: an adult with an advanced solid tumor such as melanoma, head and neck, liver or kidney cancer. Both conserved end residues are part of each CDR3. D genes are given only for firm matches. Clone size appears in some rows only: once, few, many, or a class for an expanded clone.

NA TRBJ2-7 NA TRBV18 CASSPQDRPNYEQYF TGTGCCAGCTCACCACAAGACAGGCCAAACTACGAGCAGTACTTC
TRBD1 TRBJ1-5 NA TRBV4-1 CASSPGGGQPQHF TGCGCCAGCAGCCCAGGGGGAGGTCAGCCCCAGCATTTT
NA TRBJ2-1 NA TRBV27 CASSLPGSEQFF TGTGCCAGCAGCCTACCAGGGAGTGAGCAGTTCTTC
NA TRBJ2-1 NA TRBV27 CASSLQGSDEQFF TGTGCCAGCAGTTTGCAGGGTTCCGATGAGCAGTTCTTC
NA TRBJ2-1 NA TRBV7-9 CASSLGISSYNEQFF TGTGCCAGCAGCTTAGGGATAAGCTCCTACAATGAGCAGTTCTTC
NA TRBJ2-5 medium-sized TRBV5-4 CASSFHRDGQETQYF TGTGCCAGCAGCTTCCACAGGGACGGGCAAGAGACCCAGTACTTC
NA TRBJ1-3 NA TRBV10-1 CASSEPPGRLENTIYF TGCGCCAGCAGTGAACCCCCGGGCCGGCTTGAGAACACCATATATTTT
NA TRBJ1-1 NA TRBV4-3 CASSQGQSTTEAFF TGCGCCAGCAGCCAAGGTCAGTCTACTACTGAAGCTTTCTTT
NA TRBJ1-6 NA TRBV27 CASTTLPAHGSPLHF TGTGCCAGCACCACACTTCCCGCCCATGGTTCACCCCTCCACTTT
NA TRBJ2-7 NA TRBV30 CAWSLQGGDEQYF TGTGCCTGGAGTCTTCAAGGGGGGGACGAGCAGTACTTC
NA TRBJ1-2 NA TRBV6-1 CASGTGPYGYTF TGTGCCAGCGGCACGGGACCCTATGGCTACACCTTC
NA TRBJ2-7 NA TRBV28 CASRGTAGDYEQYF TGTGCCAGCAGGGGAACAGCGGGTGACTACGAGCAGTACTTC